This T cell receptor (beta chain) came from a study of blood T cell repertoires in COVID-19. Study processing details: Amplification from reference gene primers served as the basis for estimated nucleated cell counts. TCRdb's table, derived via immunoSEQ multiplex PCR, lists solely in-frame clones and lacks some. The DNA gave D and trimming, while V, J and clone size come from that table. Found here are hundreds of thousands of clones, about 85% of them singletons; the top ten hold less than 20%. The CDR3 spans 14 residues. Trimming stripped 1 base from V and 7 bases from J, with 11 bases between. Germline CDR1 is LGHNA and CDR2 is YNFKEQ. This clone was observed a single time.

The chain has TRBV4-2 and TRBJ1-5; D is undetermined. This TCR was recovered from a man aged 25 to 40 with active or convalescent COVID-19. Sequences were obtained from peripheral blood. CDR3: CASSQVTAGQPQHF. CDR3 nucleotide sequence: TGTGCCAGCAGCCAAGTTACGGCGGGGCAGCCCCAGCATTTT.